This T cell receptor beta chain was profiled in a study of blood T cell repertoires in COVID-19. For the study at large: The origin of the acute and convalescent COVID-19 samples was the United States, Italy and Spain. In each case, the material was cDNA or gDNA derived from T cells, B-cell-depleted T cells, or PBMCs.

In the original processing: Reference gene primer amplification yielded estimated nucleated cell counts. Method: immunoSEQ multiplex PCR; TCRdb's copy keeps in-frame clones and lacks some. V and J calls and clone size come straight from that table; D and trimming were deduced from the DNA. The sample yields some 98,000 clones, around 80% seen once. The length of the CDR3 is 14 residues. Trimming shortened V by 7 bases and J by 6 bases, and 16 bases separated the two germline ends. CDR1 and CDR2 (germline): KGHDR, SFDVKD. The V and J genes are TRBV24-1 and TRBJ2-3; no clear D gene. The receptor comes from a man between 65 and 85 years old with acute or convalescent COVID-19. Sequenced input: peripheral blood. CDR3 residues: CATRGDPPSDTQYF. The DNA for the CDR3 is TGTGCCACCAGGGGCGACCCTCCGTCTGATACGCAGTATTTT.